These 28 T cell receptor beta chains originate from one sample sequenced in a study of cytomegalovirus exposure and HLA in healthy donors. PCR employed 60 Vbeta and 13 Jbeta primers. Using immunoSEQ multiplex PCR, the repertoire was profiled, and TCRdb retains in-frame clones only, with some absent. This table holds 180,000 or so clones. The sequenced sample was PBMCs. Receptors were obtained from a woman younger than 30 in good health and CMV-seropositive.

This chain links TRBV7-8 with TRBJ1-4; no definite D call. The CDR3 has 20 residues. Trimming stripped 1 base from V and 0 bases from J, with 21 bases between. Germline CDR1 is SGHVS and CDR2 is FQNEAQ. The CDR3 region is CASSLEVGFSPKTTNEKLFF. CDR3 coding DNA: TGTGCCAGCAGCTTAGAAGTTGGGTTTAGCCCCAAAACAACTAATGAAAAACTGTTTTTT.

V is TRBV30 and J is TRBJ2-3; 9 bases map to TRBD1. The J segment lost 14 bases and the V segment lost 1 base, leaving 7 bases of the junction unmatched. The germline CDR1 and CDR2 sequences are GTSNPN and SVGIG (reference sequence). The CDR3 has 12 residues. CDR3 amino acids: CAWSAQGQGTYF. The CDR3 nucleotides are TGTGCCTGGAGTGCCCAGGGACAGGGTACGTATTTT.

The chain combines TRBV5-6 with TRBJ1-2; D is perhaps TRBD1 (6 bases). This CDR3 spans 12 amino acids. Deletions cut 4 bases from V and 3 bases from J, with 7 bases between. Germline CDR1 and CDR2: SGHDT and YYEEEE. The CDR3 loop reads CASSRTDYGYTF. CDR3 bases: TGTGCCAGCAGCCGGACAGACTATGGCTACACCTTC.

The rearrangement links TRBV5-4 to TRBJ1-1, with 9 bases matching TRBD1. The CDR3 runs to 15 residues. Per the germline V gene, CDR1 is SGHNT and CDR2 is YYREEE (reference sequence). Trimming at V came to 4 bases and at J to 2 bases, leaving 6 bases not matched to a gene. The CDR3 reads CASSPVDRGNTEAFF. CDR3 coding DNA: TGTGCCAGCAGCCCCGTGGACAGGGGTAACACTGAAGCTTTCTTT.

The rearrangement uses TRBV6-5 and TRBJ2-2; 9 nucleotides match TRBD2. This CDR3 region has 13 residues. V was pared by 6 bases and J by 6 bases, with 2 bases of the junction left unmatched. Germline V gene lookup returns CDR1 MNHEY and CDR2 SVGAGI. DNA of the CDR3: TGTGCCAGCAGCGGACTAGCGCCCGGGGAGCTGTTTTTT. Its protein is CASSGLAPGELFF.

The CDR3 coding sequence is TGTGCCAGTAGTATGTTGTTGGACAAAGAGGAAAAACTGTTTTTT. Translated, it gives CASSMLLDKEEKLFF. This chain links TRBV19 with TRBJ1-4, with D possibly TRBD1 on 5 matching bases. Looked up from germline, CDR1 is LNHDA and CDR2 is SQIVND (reference sequence). This CDR3 spans 15 amino acids. V lost 3 bases to trimming and J lost 8 bases, with 16 bases between them. Full variable domain (rest looked up from reference TRBV19 and TRBJ1-4): DGGITQSPKYLFRKEGQNVTLSCEQNLNHDAMYWYRQDPGQGLRLIYYSQIVNDFQKGDIAEGYSVSREKKESFPLTVTSAQKNPTAFYLCASSMLLDKEEKLFFGSGTQLSVL.

The chain joins TRBV4-3 to TRBJ2-1; 9 bases are shared with TRBD1. Germline V gene lookup returns CDR1 LGHNA and CDR2 YSLEER. With V trimmed by 6 bases and J by 4 bases, 4 bases remained unmatched. The CDR3 consists of 14 residues. This chain's CDR3 is CASSRGQGYNEQFF. The DNA of the CDR3 is TGCGCCAGCAGTAGGGGACAGGGTTACAATGAGCAGTTCTTC.

The V and J genes are TRBV6-1 and TRBJ1-2, with D uncertain. Germline V lookup: CDR1 MNHNS, CDR2 SASEGT. The CDR3 covers 17 residues. Trimming removed 6 bases from V and 0 bases from J, with 20 bases in between. CDR3 sequence: CASSERGSPTANYGYTF. Written as DNA, the CDR3 is TGTGCCAGCAGCGAACGCGGCAGTCCCACGGCTAACTATGGCTACACCTTC.

The chain combines TRBV29-1 with TRBJ2-1, with 7 bases aligning to TRBD2. The junction had 12 bases not matched to a gene; V was cut back by 4 bases and J by 0 bases. This CDR3 region has 17 residues. Germline-derived CDR1 and CDR2 are SQVTM and ANQGSEA. The CDR3 DNA reads as TGCAGCGTTGTCCTGGCTAGCGGATATAGCTCCTACAATGAGCAGTTCTTC. As protein: CSVVLASGYSSYNEQFF.

This sequence joins TRBV2 and TRBJ2-2, with D maybe TRBD2 (6 bases). In germline, CDR1 is SNHLY, CDR2 FYNNEI. This CDR3 is 15 amino acids long. The germline V and J ends were trimmed by 6 bases and 1 base, with 12 bases remaining between them. CDR3: CASRGNSGNTGELFF. The DNA of the CDR3 is TGTGCCAGCAGGGGGAATAGCGGGAACACCGGGGAGCTGTTTTTT.

The V call is TRBV6-5, the J call TRBJ2-1; 8 positions agree with TRBD2. The CDR3 length is 16 residues. Trimming removed 4 bases from V and 1 base from J; junction bases left unmatched: 6. Germline assignment: CDR1 MNHEY and CDR2 SVGAGI. CDR3 residues: CASSSGGAGSYNEQFF. The CDR3 DNA reads as TGTGCCAGCAGTTCCGGGGGGGCGGGATCCTACAATGAGCAGTTCTTC.

The chain has TRBV5-1 and TRBJ2-3; TRBD2 aligns across 8 bases. This CDR3 is 16 amino acids long. In germline, CDR1 is SGHRS, CDR2 YFSETQ. The V and J ends lost 0 bases and 0 bases, in that order; junction bases with no gene match: 3. The CDR3 DNA reads as TGCGCCAGCAGCTTGGGAGTAGCGGGGAGCACAGATACGCAGTATTTT. This sequence encodes CASSLGVAGSTDTQYF.

V usage is TRBV5-1 and J usage is TRBJ2-7; a weak D match, TRBD1 (5 bases). This CDR3 spans 15 amino acids. V was clipped by 4 bases and J by 5 bases, with 19 bases between them. Germline V lookup: CDR1 SGHRS, CDR2 YFSETQ. In nucleotides, the CDR3 is TGCGCCAGCAGCGATGGCCAGGGATCCTCGAACGAGCAGTACTTC. Its protein product is CASSDGQGSSNEQYF.

The chain couples TRBV13 to TRBJ2-7; 8 nucleotides align to TRBD1. Per germline, CDR1 PRHDT and CDR2 FYEKMQ (reference sequence). Losses at the gene ends were 5 bases for V and 3 bases for J; bases not matched to a gene: 6. The CDR3 consists of 14 residues. The CDR3 loop is CASSPPQGVYEQYF. As DNA, the CDR3 is TGTGCCAGCAGCCCCCCACAGGGGGTCTACGAGCAGTACTTC.

The J gene is TRBJ1-1, the V gene TRBV30, with D uncertain. Deletions cut 4 bases from V and 1 base from J, with 10 bases between. The CDR3 spans 13 residues. Germline lookup yields CDR1 GTSNPN and CDR2 SVGIG (reference sequence). CDR3 protein: CAWNGLKNTEAFF. CDR3 nucleotide sequence: TGTGCCTGGAATGGACTGAAGAACACTGAAGCTTTCTTT.

The chain has TRBV2 and TRBJ2-4; 7 bases map to TRBD1. With 8 bases clipped from V and 2 bases from J, the junction kept 3 bases outside the gene matches. The CDR3 spans 13 residues. The germline V gene has CDR1 SNHLY and CDR2 FYNNEI. CDR3 loop: CASDRATKNIQYF. DNA for the CDR3: TGTGCCAGCGACAGGGCAACCAAAAACATTCAGTACTTC.

The chain combines TRBV5-1 with TRBJ1-2, with 7 bases lining up with TRBD1. CDR3 length: 15 residues. From germline, CDR1 is SGHRS and CDR2 YFSETQ. V trimming: 4 bases; J trimming: 5 bases; junction bases outside the gene matches: 11. CDR3 sequence: CASSRGQVDLYGYTF. CDR3 nucleotide sequence: TGCGCCAGCAGCCGCGGACAGGTCGACCTTTATGGCTACACCTTC. The entire variable domain, with the rest obtained from reference TRBV5-1 and TRBJ1-2, is as follows: KAGVTQTPRYLIKTRGQQVTLSCSPISGHRSVSWYQQTPGQGLQFLFEYFSETQRNKGNFPGRFSGRQFSNSRSEMNVSTLELGDSALYLCASSRGQVDLYGYTFGSGTRLTVV.

The chain recombines TRBV10-1 with TRBJ2-7; perhaps TRBD1 as D (6 bases). Trimming cost V 8 bases and J 2 bases, with 10 bases left between them. The CDR3 is made up of 12 amino acids. Germline V CDR1 and CDR2: WNHNN, SYGVQD (reference sequence). CDR3 nucleotides: TGCGCCAGCGAGGACAGTGCCTACGAGCAGTACTTC. Residues: CASEDSAYEQYF.

The chain recombines TRBV25-1 with TRBJ1-6; D remains ambiguous. CDR3 size: 15 residues. Germline V gene sequence: CDR1 MGHDK, CDR2 SYGVNS. Trimming cost V 3 bases and J 8 bases, with 14 bases left between them. The CDR3 region has the DNA TGTGCCAGCAGTGAGCCCGGGAACTTTTATTCACCCCTCCACTTT. It translates to CASSEPGNFYSPLHF. Supplemented by reference TRBV25-1 and TRBJ1-6, the full variable domain reads EADIYQTPRYLVIGTGKKITLECSQTMGHDKMYWYQQDPGMELHLIHYSYGVNSTEKGDLSSESTVSRIRTEHFPLTLESARPSHTSQYLCASSEPGNFYSPLHFGNGTRLTVT.

The chain joins TRBV6-5 to TRBJ2-5; a weak D match, TRBD1 (6 bases). Matching the DNA end better, TRBJ2-7 makes the J call doubtful. The CDR3 extends over 14 amino acids. Germline CDR1 is MNHEY and CDR2 is SVGAGI. CDR3 region: CASTSRRTAYEQYF. CDR3 in DNA: TGTGCCAGCACCTCCCGCCGGACAGCCTACGAGCAGTACTTC.

The chain employs TRBV4-1 and TRBJ2-1, with 8 nucleotides matching TRBD1. The germline CDR1 and CDR2 sequences are MGHRA and YSYEKL. V lost 1 base to trimming and J lost 5 bases; unmatched junction nucleotides: 1. This CDR3 is built from 14 residues. The CDR3 is CASSQGQGNNEQFF. The CDR3 region has the DNA TGCGCCAGCAGCCAAGGACAGGGGAACAATGAGCAGTTCTTC.

The chain employs TRBV6-5 and TRBJ2-5; tentative D call: TRBD2 (6 bases). The J call may be incorrect, as the DNA end agrees better with TRBJ2-7. The CDR3 length is 14 residues. Germline lookup yields CDR1 MNHEY and CDR2 SVGAGI. The CDR3 coding sequence is TGTGCCAGCAGTTCGGCAGGGAGGATAAGCGAGCAGTACTTC. Its protein is CASSSAGRISEQYF.

The chain links TRBV13 to TRBJ2-7; D perhaps matches TRBD1 (6 bases). V gave up 4 bases and J gave up 2 bases, with 9 bases separating them. Germline V gene data show CDR1 as PRHDT and CDR2 as FYEKMQ (reference sequence). The CDR3 contains 13 residues. CDR3: CASSYGQTYEQYF. The CDR3 bases are TGTGCCAGCAGCTACGGACAGACCTACGAGCAGTACTTC.

The CDR3 sequence is CASSQELAGSATQETQYF. The CDR3 DNA sequence: TGTGCCAGCAGCCAAGAATTAGCGGGAAGCGCTACCCAAGAGACCCAGTACTTC. The chain recombines TRBV16 with TRBJ2-5, with 8 positions matching TRBD2. CDR1 and CDR2 from the germline V gene are KGHSY and FQNENV. CDR3 length: 18 residues. V was pared by 2 bases and J by 1 base, with 12 bases of the junction left unmatched.

The V gene is TRBV5-1, the J gene TRBJ2-1, with D perhaps matching TRBD1 (5 bases). The germline V gene has CDR1 SGHRS and CDR2 YFSETQ. The V gene lost 3 bases and the J gene lost 7 bases, with 14 bases spanning the gap. The CDR3 has 14 amino acids. CDR3 in amino acids: CASSSDPRANEQFF. In DNA, the CDR3 is TGCGCCAGCAGCTCTGACCCCAGGGCTAATGAGCAGTTCTTC.

J is TRBJ2-3 and V is TRBV5-4; 9 bases line up with TRBD1. Germline trimming cut 4 bases from V and 7 bases from J; bases unmatched to any gene: 7. The CDR3 loop spans 14 amino acids. Germline V gene sequence: CDR1 SGHNT, CDR2 YYREEE (reference sequence). The CDR3 nucleotides are TGTGCCAGCAGCCTACAGGGGGCGTCATATACGCAGTATTTT. Translation gives CASSLQGASYTQYF.

CDR3 in DNA: TGCGCCAGCAGCCCCCTTTATAGCGGGACCTCCTACGAGCAGTACTTC. This encodes CASSPLYSGTSYEQYF. V usage is TRBV5-1 and J usage is TRBJ2-7; 8 bases agree with TRBD2. Germline CDR1 is SGHRS and CDR2 is YFSETQ. CDR3 length equals 16 residues. V lost 4 bases and J lost 0; bases outside the gene matches: 9.

The gene calls are TRBV4-1 and TRBJ1-5; 9 nucleotides align to TRBD1. CDR1 MGHRA and CDR2 YSYEKL come from the germline V gene. This CDR3 has 18 residues. Trimming took 2 bases from V and 7 from J; bases not matched to a gene: 15. Written as DNA, the CDR3 is TGCGCCAGCAGCCAACTTCTCCGGGACAGGGCCGGCGGGCAGCCCCAGCATTTT. Protein: CASSQLLRDRAGGQPQHF.